Each of the 20 T cell receptor beta chains below was sequenced from the same sample in a study of early T cells in non-severe SARS-CoV-2 infection. TCRdb called the 5' RACE reads again in MiXCR, with one record for every CDR3 protein. The sample records tens of thousands of distinct CDR3 sequences, 5% to 5.5% being singletons. Sequencing was done on a sample of whole blood. All receptors derive from an adult who was a healthcare worker with PCR-confirmed SARS-CoV-2 infection or an uninfected control (not recorded which).

In its sample, this clonotype was seen a few times. The chain is built from TRBV9 and TRBJ2-1; D is unclear. Germline-derived CDR1 and CDR2 are SGDLS and YYNGEE. This CDR3 is built from 14 residues. The germline V and J ends were trimmed by 2 bases and 1 base, with 7 bases remaining between them. CDR3 sequence reads: CASSVSESYNEQFF. In DNA form, the CDR3 reads TGTGCCAGCAGCGTTTCAGAGTCCTACAATGAGCAGTTCTTC.

This clonotype came up many times. The gene calls are TRBV11-2 and TRBJ1-2; a possible D gene is TRBD1 (5 bases). Germline assignment: CDR1 SGHAT and CDR2 FQNNGV. Deletions cut 5 bases from V and 3 bases from J, with 16 bases between. The CDR3 extends over 15 amino acids. CDR3 residues: CASSPQTAPDYGYTF. The CDR3 DNA reads TGTGCCAGCAGCCCGCAGACAGCCCCGGACTATGGCTACACCTTC.

The chain couples TRBV6-5 to TRBJ1-2; no reliable D call. Germline CDR1 and CDR2: MNHEY and SVGAGI. Trimming stripped 4 bases from V and 8 bases from J, with 17 bases between. The CDR3 totals 14 residues. For the CDR3, the DNA is TGTGCCAGCAGTTCCTTAACCAGGACTAGCGGCTACACCTTC. This gives the protein CASSSLTRTSGYTF.

This clonotype came up a few times. This CDR3 is CASNRDRGSEAFF. DNA of the CDR3: TGCGCCAGTAACCGGGACAGGGGTTCGGAAGCTTTCTTT. The rearrangement joins TRBV10-1 to TRBJ1-1; TRBD1 matches 10 bases. V shed 9 bases, J shed 8 bases, and the junction held 9 bases outside the gene matches. This CDR3 is built from 13 residues. The germline gives CDR1 WNHNN, CDR2 SYGVQD (reference sequence).

This clonotype appeared a few times. J is TRBJ2-7 and V is TRBV28, with 13 positions matching TRBD2. The V segment lost 5 bases and the J segment 2 bases; nucleotides outside the gene matches: 3. This CDR3 has 15 amino acids. Germline V gives CDR1 MDHEN, CDR2 SYDVKM. DNA for the CDR3: TGTGCCAGCAGTGGCACTAGCGGGAGGGCCTACGAGCAGTACTTC. Translation gives CASSGTSGRAYEQYF. Full variable domain (rest looked up from reference TRBV28 and TRBJ2-7): DVKVTQSSRYLVKRTGEKVFLECVQDMDHENMFWYRQDPGLGLRLIYFSYDVKMKEKGDIPEGYSVSREKKERFSLILESASTNQTSMYLCASSGTSGRAYEQYFGPGTRLTVT.

This clonotype was seen a handful of times. This chain uses TRBV29-1 with TRBJ2-7; a weak D match, TRBD2 (5 bases). V was trimmed by 7 bases and J by 3 bases, leaving 13 bases between them. The CDR3 totals 12 residues. Germline V gene sequence: CDR1 SQVTM, CDR2 ANQGSEA. CDR3 sequence (DNA): TGCAGCGCGCGCCGGGAAGGCTACGAGCAGTACTTC. Amino acid sequence: CSARREGYEQYF.

This clonotype came up many times. The CDR3 sequence is CASSSTATSGNTIYF. CDR3 coding DNA: TGTGCCAGCAGTTCGACAGCCACCTCTGGAAACACCATATATTTT. The gene calls are TRBV12-3 or TRBV12-4 and TRBJ1-3; the D gene is possibly TRBD1 (5 bases). This CDR3 region has 15 residues. V lost 4 bases to trimming and J lost 0 bases, with 10 bases between them.

This clonotype occurred many times. CDR3 protein: CASRHPRSGSSRGETQYF. The CDR3 region has the DNA TGTGCCAGCAGGCACCCTCGTAGCGGGAGTAGTCGAGGAGAGACCCAGTACTTC. The chain couples TRBV28 to TRBJ2-5; 9 bases map to TRBD2. V gave up 6 bases and J gave up 4 bases; unmatched junction bases: 18. This CDR3 region has 18 residues. Per germline, CDR1 MDHEN and CDR2 SYDVKM.

The chain couples TRBV11-3 to TRBJ2-1; TRBD2 is a possible D gene (6 bases). Looked up from germline, CDR1 is SGHNT and CDR2 is YENEEA. Trimming stripped 1 base from V and 9 bases from J, with 10 bases between. The CDR3 has 13 residues. The CDR3, as DNA: TGTGCCAGCAGCTTAGCAGCGGGCCTTGAGCAGTTCTTC. It translates to CASSLAAGLEQFF.

This clonotype was observed at least ten times. V and J are TRBV10-1 and TRBJ1-6; D is unclear. V dropped 2 bases and J dropped 5 bases, with 4 bases sitting between them. Germline loops: CDR1 WNHNN, CDR2 SYGVQD (reference sequence). The CDR3 sequence is 13 residues long. The CDR3 bases are TGCGCCAGCAGTGAGGGAAATAATTCACCCCTCCACTTT. Its protein product is CASSEGNNSPLHF.

This clonotype was observed at least ten times. Mismatch with germline at one junction end may stem from a read error. CDR3 coding DNA: TGTGCCAGCAGCATAGGGACAGGACAGAAGGTTTTT. It is translated as CASSIGTGQKVF. The chain has TRBV7-2 and TRBJ1-1; 8 positions agree with TRBD1. Per germline, CDR1 SGHTA and CDR2 FQGNSA. The CDR3 runs to 12 residues.

This clonotype occurred a few times. The rearrangement uses TRBV13 and TRBJ2-7, with D unresolved. Germline V CDR1 and CDR2: PRHDT, FYEKMQ (reference sequence). V was trimmed by 0 bases and J by 0 bases, leaving 6 bases between them. This CDR3 contains 14 residues. The CDR3 region is CASSLGARSYEQYF. The CDR3 coding sequence is TGTGCCAGCAGCTTAGGGGCGCGCTCCTACGAGCAGTACTTC.

This clonotype was counted ten times or more. The chain couples TRBV12-3 or TRBV12-4 to TRBJ1-5; D might be TRBD1 (6 bases). The V gene lost 6 bases and the J gene lost 4 bases, with 10 bases spanning the gap. The CDR3 is made up of 13 amino acids. The CDR3: CASSPDRNQPQHF. The CDR3 coding sequence is TGTGCCAGCAGCCCCGACAGGAATCAGCCCCAGCATTTT.

This clonotype came up once. V gene TRBV5-1 combines with J gene TRBJ2-7; the D is unclear. Germline values: CDR1 SGHRS, CDR2 YFSETQ. This CDR3 region has 13 residues. The germline V and J ends were trimmed by 7 bases and 3 bases, with 14 bases remaining between them. CDR3 nucleotides: TGCGCCAGCCGCCTTGGGAACGGCTACGAGCAGTACTTC. It is translated as CASRLGNGYEQYF. Based on the CDR3 plus reference TRBV5-1 and TRBJ2-7, the full variable domain is KAGVTQTPRYLIKTRGQQVTLSCSPISGHRSVSWYQQTPGQGLQFLFEYFSETQRNKGNFPGRFSGRQFSNSRSEMNVSTLELGDSALYLCASRLGNGYEQYFGPGTRLTVT.

V usage is TRBV19 and J usage is TRBJ2-2, with unresolved D. The germline V and J ends were trimmed by 7 bases and 1 base, with 4 bases remaining between them. CDR3 length: 12 residues. Germline values: CDR1 LNHDA, CDR2 SQIVND (reference sequence). DNA of the CDR3: TGTGCCAGTACTCTGAACACCGGGGAGCTGTTTTTT. It specifies CASTLNTGELFF.

The table lists this clonotype with a few counts. This chain links TRBV4-3 with TRBJ2-6, with a possible D match to TRBD1 (6 bases). The CDR3 extends over 18 amino acids. CDR1 is LGHNA and CDR2 is YSLEER in the germline V gene. V shed 0 bases and J shed 4 bases, with 16 bases lying between them. DNA for the CDR3: TGCGCCAGCAGCCAAGAACAAGCCAGGGGACCAGGGGCCAACGTCCTGACTTTC. The encoded protein is CASSQEQARGPGANVLTF.

The V call is TRBV9, the J call TRBJ2-1, with D unclear. The V end was cut by 2 bases, the J end by 5 bases, with 8 bases between. This CDR3 has 13 residues. CDR1 and CDR2 (germline): SGDLS, YYNGEE. This CDR3 is CASSVGPNNEQFF. Written as DNA, the CDR3 is TGTGCCAGCAGCGTTGGGCCCAACAATGAGCAGTTCTTC.

This clonotype was detected ten times or more. CDR3: CASSGSRVQDQYF. In nucleotides, the CDR3 is TGTGCCAGTAGTGGAAGTAGGGTTCAGGATCAGTACTTC. This chain links TRBV19 with TRBJ2-4, with D hard to call. Per germline, CDR1 LNHDA and CDR2 SQIVND (reference sequence). The CDR3 covers 13 residues. Trimming removed 5 bases from V and 12 bases from J, with 17 bases in between.

The chain links TRBV7-2 to TRBJ2-3; no clear D. The CDR3 consists of 13 residues. The V gene's germline CDR1 is SGHTA and CDR2 FQGNSA. V dropped 5 bases and J dropped 2 bases, with 8 bases sitting between them. DNA of the CDR3: TGTGCCAGCAGCCCGCCCTCCACAGATACGCAGTATTTT. Translated: CASSPPSTDTQYF.

In this sample, this clonotype turned up many times. The chain joins TRBV5-6 to TRBJ1-3; D uncertain. CDR1 is SGHDT, CDR2 YYEEEE, per germline. The length of the CDR3 is 13 residues. Deletions cut 0 bases from V and 7 bases from J, with 8 bases between. CDR3 amino acids: CASSLGPENTIYF. CDR3 bases: TGTGCCAGCAGCTTGGGGCCGGAGAACACCATATATTTT.